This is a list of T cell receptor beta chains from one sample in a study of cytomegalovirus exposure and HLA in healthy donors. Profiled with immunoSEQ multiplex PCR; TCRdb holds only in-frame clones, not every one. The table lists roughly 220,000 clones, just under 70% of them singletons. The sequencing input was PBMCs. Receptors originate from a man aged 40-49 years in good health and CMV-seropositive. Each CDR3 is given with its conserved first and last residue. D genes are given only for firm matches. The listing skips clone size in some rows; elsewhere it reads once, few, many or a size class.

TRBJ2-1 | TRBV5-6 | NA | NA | CASSLSGWEVYAEQFF | TGTGCCAGCAGCTTGTCAGGGTGGGAAGTTTACGCGGAGCAGTTCTTC
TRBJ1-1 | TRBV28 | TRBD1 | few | CASSLPTAGGNTEAFF | TGTGCCAGCAGCTTGCCGACGGCAGGGGGGAACACTGAAGCTTTCTTT
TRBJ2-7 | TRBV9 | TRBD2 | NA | CASSVGLAGGLLYEQYF | TGTGCCAGCAGCGTCGGACTAGCGGGGGGCTTATTATACGAGCAGTACTTC
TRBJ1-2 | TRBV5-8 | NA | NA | CASRAGTSFGYTF | TGTGCCAGCAGGGCCGGGACATCCTTCGGCTACACCTTC
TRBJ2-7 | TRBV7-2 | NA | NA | CASSSNYEQYF | TGTGCCAGCAGCTCCAACTACGAGCAGTACTTC
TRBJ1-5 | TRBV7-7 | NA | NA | CASSLDRDGNQPQHF | TGTGCCAGCAGCTTAGACAGGGATGGCAATCAGCCCCAGCATTTT
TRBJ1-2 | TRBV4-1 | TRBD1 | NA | CASSRSTGGTGYTF | TGCGCCAGCAGCCGATCGACAGGGGGCACTGGCTACACCTTC
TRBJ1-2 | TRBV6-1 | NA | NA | CAGWGKQGHGYTF | TGTGCCGGTTGGGGGAAACAGGGTCATGGCTACACCTTC
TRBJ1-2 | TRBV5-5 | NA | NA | CASSVDRYYGYTF | TGTGCCAGCAGCGTAGACAGGTACTATGGCTACACCTTC
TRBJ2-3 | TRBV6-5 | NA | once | CASSYDGGGGSDTQYF | TGTGCCAGCAGTTACGATGGGGGGGGCGGGTCAGATACGCAGTATTTT
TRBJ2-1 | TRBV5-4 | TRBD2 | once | CASSSGTSGGLGEQFF | TGTGCCAGCAGCTCGGGGACTAGCGGGGGGCTGGGTGAGCAGTTCTTC
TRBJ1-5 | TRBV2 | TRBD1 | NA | CASSVPGGGGQPQHF | TGTGCCAGCAGTGTCCCAGGGGGAGGTGGGCAGCCCCAGCATTTT
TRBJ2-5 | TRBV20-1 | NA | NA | CSAPKGETQYF | TGCAGTGCCCCAAAGGGGGAGACCCAGTACTTC
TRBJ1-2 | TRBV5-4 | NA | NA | CASSAPTATGYYGYTF | TGTGCCAGCAGCGCACCCACCGCTACAGGATACTATGGCTACACCTTC
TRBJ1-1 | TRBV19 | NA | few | CASSPTGYTEAFF | TGTGCCAGTAGCCCGACAGGCTACACTGAAGCTTTCTTT
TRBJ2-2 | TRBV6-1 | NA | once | CASSEGRSGGYVAGELFF | TGTGCCAGCAGTGAAGGACGGAGCGGTGGGTACGTTGCCGGGGAGCTGTTTTTT
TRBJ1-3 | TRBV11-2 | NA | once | CASGGGFISGNTIYF | TGTGCCTCAGGCGGAGGTTTTATCTCTGGAAACACCATATATTTT
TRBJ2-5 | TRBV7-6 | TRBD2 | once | CASSWSSSASVAGRVETQYF | TGTGCCAGCAGCTGGTCAAGTTCCGCGTCGGTAGCGGGCCGGGTAGAGACCCAGTACTTC
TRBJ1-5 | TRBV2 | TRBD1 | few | CASSRGRENQPQHF | TGTGCCAGCAGTAGGGGGCGCGAAAATCAGCCCCAGCATTTT
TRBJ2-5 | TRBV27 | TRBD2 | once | CASTPAGGFQETQYF | TGTGCCAGCACCCCAGCGGGGGGCTTCCAAGAGACCCAGTACTTC
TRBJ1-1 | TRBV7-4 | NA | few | CASSLTLAGNTEAFF | TGTGCCAGCAGCTTAACGCTTGCCGGGAACACTGAAGCTTTCTTT
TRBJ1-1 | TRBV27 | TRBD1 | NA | CASNYQGASTEAFF | TGTGCCAGCAATTACCAGGGGGCGAGCACTGAAGCTTTCTTT
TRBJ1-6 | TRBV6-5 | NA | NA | CASSPLREGNSPLHF | TGTGCCAGCAGTCCGCTGCGGGAGGGTAATTCACCCCTCCACTTT
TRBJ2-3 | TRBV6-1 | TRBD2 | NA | CASSNLAGGPDTQYF | TGTGCCAGCAGTAACCTAGCGGGGGGCCCAGATACGCAGTATTTT
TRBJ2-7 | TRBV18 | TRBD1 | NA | CASSPQDRVGSYEQYF | TGTGCCAGCTCACCCCAAGACAGGGTAGGGAGCTACGAGCAGTACTTC
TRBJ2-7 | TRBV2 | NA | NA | CASSEVVSEQYF | TGTGCCAGCAGTGAAGTGGTCAGCGAGCAGTACTTC
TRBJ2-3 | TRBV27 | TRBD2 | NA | CASSSLTSGGLTDTQYF | TGTGCCAGCAGTTCCCTGACTAGCGGGGGCCTCACAGATACGCAGTATTTT
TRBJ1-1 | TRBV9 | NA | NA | CASSVAGGNTEAFF | TGTGCCAGCAGCGTAGCTGGCGGGAACACTGAAGCTTTCTTT
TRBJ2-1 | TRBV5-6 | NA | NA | CASINAGTLGNEQFF | TGTGCCAGCATCAACGCGGGGACTCTGGGCAATGAGCAGTTCTTC
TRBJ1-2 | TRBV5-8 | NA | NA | CASSLVRQGLGYTF | TGTGCCAGCAGCTTGGTCCGCCAGGGGCTTGGCTACACCTTC
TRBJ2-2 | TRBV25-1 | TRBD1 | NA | CASSGGGQGPATGELFF | TGTGCCAGCAGTGGGGGGGGACAGGGCCCGGCCACCGGGGAGCTGTTTTTT
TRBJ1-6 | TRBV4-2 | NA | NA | CASSQWGGSPLHF | TGTGCCAGCAGCCAATGGGGGGGATCACCCCTCCACTTT
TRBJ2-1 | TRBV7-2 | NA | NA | CASSLLGRRGNEQFF | TGTGCCAGCAGCTTATTGGGCAGAAGGGGCAATGAGCAGTTCTTC
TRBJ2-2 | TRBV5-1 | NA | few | CASSLVPGSTGELFF | TGCGCCAGCAGCTTGGTTCCTGGCTCCACCGGGGAGCTGTTTTTT
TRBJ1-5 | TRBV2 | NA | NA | CASSAGVGHQPQHF | TGTGCCAGCAGTGCAGGGGTGGGGCATCAGCCCCAGCATTTT
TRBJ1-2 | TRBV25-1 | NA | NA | CASREESGYGYTF | TGTGCCAGCAGGGAGGAGAGCGGCTATGGCTACACCTTC
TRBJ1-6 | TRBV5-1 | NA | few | CASSFGQPNNSPLHF | TGCGCCAGCAGCTTCGGACAGCCTAATAATTCACCCCTCCACTTT
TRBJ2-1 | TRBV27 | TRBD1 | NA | CASSPGTGVNEQFF | TGTGCCAGCAGTCCCGGGACAGGGGTTAATGAGCAGTTCTTC
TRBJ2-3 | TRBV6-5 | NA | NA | CASSLDGGAVDTQYF | TGTGCCAGCAGTTTAGATGGGGGGGCTGTGGATACGCAGTATTTT
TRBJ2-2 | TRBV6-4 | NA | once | CASSVRVSSGELFF | TGTGCCAGCAGTGTCCGAGTATCGTCCGGGGAGCTGTTTTTT
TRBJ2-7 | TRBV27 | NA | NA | CASSLQGPYEQYF | TGTGCCAGCAGTTTACAGGGCCCCTACGAGCAGTACTTC
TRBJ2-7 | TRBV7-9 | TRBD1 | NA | CASSTRQGINEQYF | TGTGCCAGCAGCACTCGACAGGGGATTAACGAGCAGTACTTC